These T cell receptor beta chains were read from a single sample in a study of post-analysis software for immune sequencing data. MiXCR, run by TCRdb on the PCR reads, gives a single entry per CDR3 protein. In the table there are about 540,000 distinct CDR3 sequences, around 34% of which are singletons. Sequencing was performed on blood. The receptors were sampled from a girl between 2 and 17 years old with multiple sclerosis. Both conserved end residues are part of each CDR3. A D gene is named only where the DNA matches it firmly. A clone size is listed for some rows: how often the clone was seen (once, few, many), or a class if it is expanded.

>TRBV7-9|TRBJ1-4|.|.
CASSPGPTNEKLFF
TGTGCCAGCAGCCCTGGGCCAACTAATGAAAAACTGTTTTTT
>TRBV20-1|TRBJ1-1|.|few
CSASLPSGLEAFF
TGCAGTGCTTCCCTTCCCTCAGGGTTGGAGGCTTTCTTT
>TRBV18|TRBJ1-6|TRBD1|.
CASSSTGEDSPLHF
TGTGCCAGCTCATCGACAGGGGAGGATTCACCCCTCCACTTT
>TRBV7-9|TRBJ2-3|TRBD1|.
CASSSQRGQGPTDTQYF
TGTGCCAGCAGCTCCCAACGAGGACAGGGGCCCACAGATACGCAGTATTTT
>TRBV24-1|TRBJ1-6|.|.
CATSDRGRSRGSPLHF
TGTGCCACCAGTGACCGAGGACGGTCGAGGGGTTCACCCCTCCACTTT
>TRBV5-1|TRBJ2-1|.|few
CASSLGTAANEQFF
TGCGCCAGCAGCTTGGGGACTGCTGCGAATGAGCAGTTCTTC
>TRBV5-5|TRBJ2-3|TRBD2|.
CASSLTAAGGTDTQYF
TGTGCCAGCAGCTTGACTGCAGCGGGGGGCACAGATACGCAGTATTTT
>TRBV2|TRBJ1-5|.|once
CASSSRRTGYYSNQPQHF
TGTGCCAGCAGTTCTAGGAGGACGGGCTATTATAGCAATCAGCCCCAGCATTTT
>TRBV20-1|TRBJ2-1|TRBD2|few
CSASSSGGSRANEQFF
TGCAGTGCTAGTTCTAGCGGGGGGTCTAGGGCCAATGAGCAGTTCTTC
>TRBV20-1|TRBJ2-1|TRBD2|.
CSVPHSGDFYNEQFF
TGCAGTGTCCCCCATAGCGGGGACTTCTACAATGAGCAGTTCTTC
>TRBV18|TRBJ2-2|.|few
CASRASSTGELFF
TGTGCCTCCCGGGCCAGCAGCACCGGGGAGCTGTTTTTT
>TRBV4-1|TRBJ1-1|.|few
CASSQDGGFGGTEAFF
TGCGCCAGCAGCCAAGATGGCGGGTTCGGAGGCACTGAAGCTTTCTTT